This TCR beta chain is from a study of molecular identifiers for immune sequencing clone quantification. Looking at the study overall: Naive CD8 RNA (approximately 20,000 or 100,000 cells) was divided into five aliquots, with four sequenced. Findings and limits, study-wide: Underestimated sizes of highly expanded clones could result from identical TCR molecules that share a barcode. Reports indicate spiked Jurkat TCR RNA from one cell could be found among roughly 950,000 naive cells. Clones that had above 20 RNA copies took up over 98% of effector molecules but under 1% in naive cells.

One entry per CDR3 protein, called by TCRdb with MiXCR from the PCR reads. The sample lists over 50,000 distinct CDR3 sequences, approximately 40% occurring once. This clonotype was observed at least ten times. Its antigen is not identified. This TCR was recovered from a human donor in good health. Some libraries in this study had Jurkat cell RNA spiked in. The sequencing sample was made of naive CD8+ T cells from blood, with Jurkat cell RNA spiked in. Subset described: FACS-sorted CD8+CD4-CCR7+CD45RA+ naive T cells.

CDR3 in amino acids: CASSLKTSGRAEEQYF. DNA of the CDR3: TGTGCCAGCAGCTTAAAGACTAGCGGGAGGGCCGAGGAGCAGTACTTC. The chain joins TRBV7-8 to TRBJ2-7; 14 bases are shared with TRBD2. From germline, CDR1 is SGHVS and CDR2 FQNEAQ. With 2 bases clipped from V and 7 bases from J, the junction kept 7 bases outside the gene matches. CDR3 length equals 16 residues.